Included here is one T cell receptor (beta chain) sequence, with context. The antigen it binds to is not known. Per-base quality was not reported, and no clone a single base away is much larger than it. The donors were melanoma patients. This specimen belongs to a study of CD4+ T cells in melanoma (dated by TCRdb to about 2022). Context from the whole study: The study examined neoantigen-specific CD4+ T cells in human melanoma.

The study at large found these results: Neoantigen-specific CD4+ T cells in melanoma were reported to show diverse differentiation states. Neoantigen-specific CD4+ T cells were reported to be correlated with the function of CD8+ T cells, macrophages and B cells.

Trimming removed 6 bases from V and 6 bases from J; the gene matches leave 4 bases unexplained. The CDR3 runs 14 amino acids, cysteine and phenylalanine included. Of all the DNA, just the CDR3 is kept, 42 bases in frame from base 1. Looking up the germline V gene yields CDR1 SNHLY and CDR2 FYNNEI. The library was prepared using the immunoSEQ multiplex PCR assay. TCRdb's version of the immuneACCESS table is confined to in-frame rearrangements and falls short of the full clone set. An unresolved V gene accounts for under half of the shortfall where checked; the remainder is of unknown origin. This sample holds approximately 110,000 clones; about 90% were observed only once. The ten largest clones capture roughly 3.5% of the sample.

The sample taken for sequencing was peripheral blood. This receptor was taken from a human donor with melanoma. Recombination connected TRBV2 to TRBJ2-1; 11 of the junction bases match TRBD2. The CDR3 here reads CASRAGTSGNEQFF. The DNA reads as follows: TGTGCCAGCAGGGCCGGGACTAGCGGCAATGAGCAGTTCTTC.